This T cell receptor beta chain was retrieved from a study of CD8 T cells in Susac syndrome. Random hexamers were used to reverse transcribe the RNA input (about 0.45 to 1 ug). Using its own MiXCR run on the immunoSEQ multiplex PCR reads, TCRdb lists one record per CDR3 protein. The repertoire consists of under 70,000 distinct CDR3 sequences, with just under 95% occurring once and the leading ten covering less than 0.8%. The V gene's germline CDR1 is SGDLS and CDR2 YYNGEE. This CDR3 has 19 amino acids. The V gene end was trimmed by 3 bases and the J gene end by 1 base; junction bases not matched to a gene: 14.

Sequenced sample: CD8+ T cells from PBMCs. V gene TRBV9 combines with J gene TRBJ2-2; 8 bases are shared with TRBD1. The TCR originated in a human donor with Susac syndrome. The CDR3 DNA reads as TGTGCCAGCAGCGATGCGGGCGTAGCGACAGGGGTGAACACCGGGGAGCTGTTTTTT. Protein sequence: CASSDAGVATGVNTGELFF. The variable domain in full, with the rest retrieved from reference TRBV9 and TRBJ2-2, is DSGVTQTPKHLITATGQRVTLRCSPRSGDLSVYWYQQSLDQGLQFLIQYYNGEERAKGNILERFSAQQFPDLHSELNLSSLELGDSALYFCASSDAGVATGVNTGELFFGEGSRLTVL.